The next 31 T cell receptor beta chains were all read from a single sample in a study of blood T cell repertoires in COVID-19. The assay was immunoSEQ multiplex PCR, and TCRdb's table has in-frame clones only and misses some. This sample has about 410,000 clones, with about nine tenths found just once. Sequencing was performed on PBMCs or T cells enriched from blood (not recorded which). The receptors originated from a man aged 18 to 30 who had recovered from COVID-19.

This chain connects TRBV11-3 to TRBJ1-6, with 7 bases lining up with TRBD1. This CDR3 region has 15 residues. Germline loops: CDR1 SGHNT, CDR2 YENEEA. The V gene end was trimmed by 5 bases and the J gene end by 3 bases; junction bases not matched to a gene: 4. The CDR3 here is CASSVRDSYNSPLHF. The CDR3 DNA is TGTGCCAGCAGCGTACGGGACAGCTATAATTCACCCCTCCACTTT.

This sequence joins TRBV11-3 and TRBJ1-4; TRBD1 matches at 7 bases. Germline assignment: CDR1 SGHNT and CDR2 YENEEA. The CDR3 is 14 amino acids. J gave up 6 bases and V 5 bases, and 6 bases lay outside the gene matches. CDR3 region: CASSRQGAYEKLFF. The CDR3 region has the DNA TGTGCCAGCAGCCGACAGGGAGCGTATGAAAAACTGTTTTTT.

This clone has just one count. This rearrangement joins TRBV5-4 to TRBJ2-2; 10 bases are shared with TRBD2. V gave up 3 bases and J gave up 4 bases; unmatched junction bases: 6. Germline CDR1 reads SGHNT; CDR2 reads YYREEE (reference sequence). CDR3 length equals 16 residues. The CDR3, as DNA: TGTGCCAGCAGCTCTCTAGCGGGGGTAGGCACCGGGGAGCTGTTTTTT. Residues: CASSSLAGVGTGELFF.

The genes are TRBV6-5 and TRBJ1-1; tentative D call: TRBD1 (6 bases). V lost 7 bases and J 2 bases, leaving 8 bases between the germline ends. CDR1 is MNHEY and CDR2 is SVGAGI in the germline V gene. This CDR3 comprises 12 residues. CDR3 region: CASNRANTEAFF. Written as DNA, the CDR3 is TGTGCCAGCAACAGGGCAAACACTGAAGCTTTCTTT.

The chain recombines TRBV5-1 with TRBJ1-2; D is perhaps TRBD1 (6 bases). The germline gives CDR1 SGHRS, CDR2 YFSETQ. The CDR3 covers 15 residues. With 7 bases removed from V and 2 bases from J, the gap between germline ends came to 18 bases. CDR3 sequence: CASGLVGGANYGYTF. The CDR3 nucleotides read TGCGCCAGCGGGCTGGTTGGGGGGGCGAACTATGGCTACACCTTC. The full variable domain, rest sourced from reference TRBV5-1 and TRBJ1-2, is KAGVTQTPRYLIKTRGQQVTLSCSPISGHRSVSWYQQTPGQGLQFLFEYFSETQRNKGNFPGRFSGRQFSNSRSEMNVSTLELGDSALYLCASGLVGGANYGYTFGSGTRLTVV.

The chain employs TRBV28 and TRBJ2-7; D is possibly TRBD1 (6 bases). Per germline, CDR1 MDHEN and CDR2 SYDVKM. V was shortened by 7 bases and J by 3 bases, with 19 bases between the two germline ends. The CDR3 has 15 amino acids. As DNA, the CDR3 is TGTGCCAGCACCTCAACAGGGTCTGGGGGCTACGAGCAGTACTTC. This encodes CASTSTGSGGYEQYF.

The chain is built from TRBV19 and TRBJ1-2; D is perhaps TRBD1 (6 bases). Germline CDR1 reads LNHDA; CDR2 reads SQIVND (reference sequence). CDR3 length equals 12 residues. V lost 4 bases, J lost 8 bases, and 11 bases lay in between. The CDR3 protein is CASSSDRRGYTF. The DNA for the CDR3 is TGTGCCAGTAGTAGCGACAGGAGAGGCTACACCTTC.

This chain connects TRBV28 to TRBJ1-5; tentatively, D is TRBD1 (6 bases). Germline V gene data show CDR1 as MDHEN and CDR2 as SYDVKM. This CDR3 has 14 amino acids. Trimming removed 5 bases at V and 2 bases at J, with 10 bases between. CDR3 nucleotides: TGTGCCAGCAGTCCTTACAGGGGCAATCAGCCCCAGCATTTT. Translation gives CASSPYRGNQPQHF.

The rearrangement joins TRBV2 to TRBJ1-2; D gene ambiguous. V gave up 7 bases and J gave up 1 base, with 10 bases separating them. Germline CDR1 and CDR2: SNHLY and FYNNEI. This CDR3 is built from 13 residues. CDR3 protein: CASNSEINYGYTF. CDR3 sequence (DNA): TGTGCCAGCAACTCCGAAATTAACTATGGCTACACCTTC.

The chain links TRBV3-1 (or the pseudogene TRBV3-2) to TRBJ2-1, with TRBD2 identical over 9 bases. This CDR3 comprises 18 residues. The germline CDR1 and CDR2 sequences are LGHDT and YNNKEL (reference sequence). J was trimmed by 2 bases and V by 2 bases; bases with no gene match: 10. The CDR3 loop reads CASSQPFLLAGAYNEQFF. The CDR3, as DNA: TGTGCCAGCAGCCAACCCTTCTTACTAGCGGGTGCCTACAATGAGCAGTTCTTC.

The chain has TRBV28 and TRBJ1-6; 9 bases are shared with TRBD1. Per the germline V gene, CDR1 is MDHEN and CDR2 is SYDVKM. This CDR3 contains 17 residues. V shed 6 bases and J 0 bases; nucleotides not matched to a gene: 6. Here the CDR3 reads CASRDRGEGSYNSPLHF. The CDR3 bases are TGTGCCAGCAGGGACAGGGGTGAGGGCTCCTATAATTCACCCCTCCACTTT. Full variable domain (remainder filled in from reference TRBV28 and TRBJ1-6): DVKVTQSSRYLVKRTGEKVFLECVQDMDHENMFWYRQDPGLGLRLIYFSYDVKMKEKGDIPEGYSVSREKKERFSLILESASTNQTSMYLCASRDRGEGSYNSPLHFGNGTRLTVT.

The chain carries TRBV7-7 and TRBJ2-1, with D perhaps matching TRBD2 (6 bases). The length of the CDR3 is 15 residues. Germline CDR1 reads SSHAT; CDR2 reads FNYEAQ (reference sequence). V lost 0 bases and J 6 bases, leaving 12 bases between the germline ends. CDR3 nucleotide sequence: TGTGCCAGCAGCTTAGCGAGCGGGTCTCCCAATGAGCAGTTCTTC. Translating it yields CASSLASGSPNEQFF.

The chain recombines TRBV5-6 with TRBJ1-4; D unresolved. This CDR3 is 15 amino acids long. Germline V gene sequence: CDR1 SGHDT, CDR2 YYEEEE. The germline V and J ends were trimmed by 4 bases and 8 bases, with 18 bases remaining between them. The CDR3 loop is CASSNGPLRREKLFF. In nucleotides, the CDR3 is TGTGCCAGCAGCAACGGCCCTCTGAGGCGGGAAAAACTGTTTTTT.

CDR3 region: CASSYEGEQYF. The CDR3 nucleotides are TGTGCCAGTAGTTATGAGGGCGAGCAGTACTTC. The chain links TRBV19 to TRBJ2-7; a possible D gene is TRBD2 (5 bases). Germline V lookup: CDR1 LNHDA, CDR2 SQIVND (reference sequence). This CDR3 is built from 11 residues. The ends were cut back, 5 bases at V and 6 bases at J, with 8 bases in the middle.

Only a few counts were recorded for this clone. The rearrangement uses TRBV30 and TRBJ2-5; TRBD1 might be the D (6 bases). Germline V CDR1 and CDR2: GTSNPN, SVGIG (reference sequence). V lost 1 base and J 4 bases, leaving 7 bases between the germline ends. CDR3 length: 12 residues. CDR3 loop: CAWSEGGETQYF. The CDR3 nucleotides read TGTGCCTGGAGTGAAGGGGGAGAGACCCAGTACTTC.

The sample holds one count of this clone. The chain couples TRBV5-1 to TRBJ1-3; weak D call: TRBD1 (5 bases). This CDR3 has 16 amino acids. V dropped 4 bases and J dropped 0 bases, with 14 bases sitting between them. The germline V gene encodes CDR1 SGHRS and CDR2 YFSETQ. The CDR3 DNA follows: TGCGCCAGCAGCGAACAGGCGAGGAGCTCTGGAAACACCATATATTTT. Encoded protein: CASSEQARSSGNTIYF.

The chain joins TRBV5-1 to TRBJ2-5; TRBD2 matches 8 bases. The V segment lost 7 bases and the J segment 4 bases; nucleotides outside the gene matches: 15. The CDR3 totals 16 residues. Germline CDR1 reads SGHRS; CDR2 reads YFSETQ. The CDR3 sequence: CASARGAGGNPETQYF. In nucleotides, the CDR3 is TGCGCCAGCGCTCGGGGGGCGGGAGGAAACCCAGAGACCCAGTACTTC.

The V call is TRBV7-3, the J call TRBJ2-3, with 9 bases that match TRBD2. After removal of 3 bases from V and 1 base from J, the junction contained 5 bases not matched to a gene. CDR1 and CDR2 (germline): SGHTA, FQGTGA. The length of the CDR3 is 16 residues. DNA of the CDR3: TGTGCCAGCAGCTTGGGGCTAGCGGGACGCACAGATACGCAGTATTTT. It codes for CASSLGLAGRTDTQYF.

V and J are TRBV11-2 and TRBJ2-1; 13 positions agree with TRBD2. Germline-derived CDR1 and CDR2 are SGHAT and FQNNGV. After removal of 4 bases from V and 8 bases from J, the junction contained 8 bases not matched to a gene. The CDR3 runs 16 residues. CDR3 bases: TGTGCCAGCAGCTCCTTACTAGCGGGAGGGCACGATGAGCAGTTCTTC. Residues: CASSSLLAGGHDEQFF. Drawing the rest from reference TRBV11-2 and TRBJ2-1, the complete variable domain is EAGVAQSPRYKIIEKRQSVAFWCNPISGHATLYWYQQILGQGPKLLIQFQNNGVVDDSQLPKDRFSAERLKGVDSTLKIQPAKLEDSAVYLCASSSLLAGGHDEQFFGPGTRLTVL.

The chain uses TRBV5-1 and TRBJ1-1; D gene unclear. Between the trimmed V and J ends, which lost 5 bases and 1 base, there was a span of 9 bases. The germline CDR1 and CDR2 sequences are SGHRS and YFSETQ. The CDR3 runs 13 residues. The CDR3 loop is CASRSIENTEAFF. The CDR3 region has the DNA TGCGCCAGCAGGAGTATCGAGAACACTGAAGCTTTCTTT.

This chain uses TRBV27 with TRBJ2-5; 7 nucleotides align to TRBD2. The CDR3 extends over 14 amino acids. Trimming at V came to 10 bases and at J to 5 bases, leaving 13 bases not matched to a gene. Germline values: CDR1 MNHEY, CDR2 SMNVEV (reference sequence). CDR3 loop: CATRWERGGETQYF. In nucleotides, the CDR3 is TGTGCCACCCGCTGGGAGCGGGGAGGGGAGACCCAGTACTTC.

This chain links TRBV5-5 with TRBJ2-4; 7 nucleotides line up with TRBD1. This CDR3 has 14 amino acids. From germline, CDR1 is SGHKS and CDR2 YYEKEE (reference sequence). V shed 2 bases, J shed 6 bases, and the junction held 5 bases outside the gene matches. The CDR3 DNA follows: TGTGCCAGCAGCTTTGGACAGGAGGCAAACATTCAGTACTTC. It is translated as CASSFGQEANIQYF.

The chain is built from TRBV7-9 and TRBJ2-5, with 9 bases that match TRBD2. This CDR3 has 14 amino acids. Germline V gene sequence: CDR1 SEHNR, CDR2 FQNEAQ (reference sequence). The trim removed 3 bases at V and 5 bases at J, leaving 4 bases unmatched. The DNA for the CDR3 is TGTGCCAGCAGCTTGCGGGAGGGCCGGGAGACCCAGTACTTC. It encodes CASSLREGRETQYF.

This clone was seen only once. This chain links TRBV3-1 (or the pseudogene TRBV3-2) with TRBJ1-2; TRBD1 agrees at 10 bases. The trim removed 1 base at V and 6 bases at J, leaving 8 bases unmatched. This CDR3 has 16 amino acids. Germline assignment: CDR1 LGHDT and CDR2 YNNKEL (reference sequence). The CDR3 nucleotides are TGTGCCAGCAGCCAAGTGACAGGGGGCGCGAAAGATGGCTACACCTTC. Translated, it gives CASSQVTGGAKDGYTF.

The chain links TRBV7-8 to TRBJ2-3; perhaps TRBD1 as D (5 bases). Germline values: CDR1 SGHVS, CDR2 FQNEAQ. The V and J ends lost 8 bases and 4 bases respectively, with 16 bases between them. The CDR3 has 14 residues. Here the CDR3 DNA reads TGTGCCAGCTCAGATCCAGGGCAGGCAGATACGCAGTATTTT. This encodes CASSDPGQADTQYF.

A single count supports this clone. The chain employs TRBV19 and TRBJ1-5, with 8 bases that match TRBD1. The CDR3 is 18 residues long. The V and J ends lost 1 base and 4 bases, in that order; junction bases with no gene match: 12. Germline V gene sequence: CDR1 LNHDA, CDR2 SQIVND (reference sequence). This CDR3 reads CASSIGRQGARGNQPQHF. The DNA of the CDR3 is TGTGCCAGTAGTATAGGCCGCCAGGGGGCGCGGGGAAATCAGCCCCAGCATTTT.

V usage is TRBV27 and J usage is TRBJ1-1; 9 nucleotides align to TRBD1. Germline V gene sequence: CDR1 MNHEY, CDR2 SMNVEV (reference sequence). This CDR3 is 15 amino acids long. V trimming: 6 bases; J trimming: 5 bases; junction bases outside the gene matches: 10. The CDR3 here is CASSKGGQGRTEAFF. The CDR3 coding sequence is TGTGCCAGCAGCAAAGGGGGACAGGGTCGGACTGAAGCTTTCTTT.

The chain uses TRBV29-1 and TRBJ2-5; 10 nucleotides agree with TRBD1. CDR3 size: 14 residues. Germline values: CDR1 SQVTM, CDR2 ANQGSEA. The ends lost 5 bases at V and 4 bases at J; junction bases unmatched: 7. The CDR3 DNA reads TGCAGCGTTAACCCTGACAGGGGGCGAGAGACCCAGTACTTC. It encodes CSVNPDRGRETQYF.

This clone was observed once. This chain links TRBV5-5 with TRBJ1-5; 7 bases match TRBD1. The V gene end was trimmed by 2 bases and the J gene end by 7 bases; junction bases not matched to a gene: 6. This CDR3 spans 14 amino acids. Germline CDR1 and CDR2: SGHKS and YYEKEE (reference sequence). The CDR3 is CASSLETGSQPQHF. As DNA, the CDR3 is TGTGCCAGCAGCTTAGAGACAGGGTCCCAGCCCCAGCATTTT. Full variable domain (missing parts from reference TRBV5-5 and TRBJ1-5): DAGVTQSPTHLIKTRGQQVTLRCSPISGHKSVSWYQQVLGQGPQFIFQYYEKEERGRGNFPDRFSARQFPNYSSELNVNALLLGDSALYLCASSLETGSQPQHFGDGTRLSIL.

The chain has TRBV12-5 and TRBJ2-1; 10 bases agree with TRBD2. Germline values: CDR1 LGHNT, CDR2 FRNRAP. V gave up 4 bases and J gave up 7 bases; unmatched junction bases: 10. This CDR3 is 16 amino acids long. The CDR3 DNA is TGTGCTAGTGGTTCCCGGCTAGCGGGGGTCTCGAATGAGCAGTTCTTC. Protein: CASGSRLAGVSNEQFF. Full variable domain (missing parts from reference TRBV12-5 and TRBJ2-1): DARVTQTPRHKVTEMGQEVTMRCQPILGHNTVFWYRQTMMQGLELLAYFRNRAPLDDSGMPKDRFSAEMPDATLATLKIQPSEPRDSAVYFCASGSRLAGVSNEQFFGPGTRLTVL.

The chain is built from TRBV30 and TRBJ2-5; TRBD2 matches 11 bases. The junction had 8 bases not matched to a gene; V was cut back by 4 bases and J by 4 bases. This CDR3 region has 15 residues. The germline V gene encodes CDR1 GTSNPN and CDR2 SVGIG (reference sequence). DNA for the CDR3: TGTGCCTGGACTAGCGGGAGGACGGTGGGAGAGACCCAGTACTTC. It translates to CAWTSGRTVGETQYF.